Below, one TCR beta chain is given with its context. Produced via immunoSEQ multiplex PCR; TCRdb's table is partial and in-frame only. The sample contains tens of thousands of clones, around 81% of which appear only once. The sample originates from a study of PD-L1 blockade in urothelial cancer. As for the study in general: Earlier, patients had received 0 to 3 chemotherapy regimens. At 3 weeks (second dose) and 6 weeks after starting treatment, blood was analyzed.

Noted time point: pretreatment peripheral blood. The J segment lost 6 bases and the V segment lost 2 bases, leaving 14 bases of the junction unmatched. This CDR3 contains 17 residues. Germline V gene lookup returns CDR1 SEHNR and CDR2 FQNEAQ (reference sequence). The V and J genes are TRBV7-9 and TRBJ2-3; TRBD2 matches at 7 bases. The source was PBMCs, collected around atezolizumab (anti-PD-L1) treatment. This clonotype originated in a man between 65 and 85 years old with urothelial cancer. The CDR3 sequence: CASSLTLAGKMGDTQYF. Written as DNA, the CDR3 is TGTGCCAGCAGCTTAACTTTAGCGGGCAAAATGGGGGATACGCAGTATTTT.